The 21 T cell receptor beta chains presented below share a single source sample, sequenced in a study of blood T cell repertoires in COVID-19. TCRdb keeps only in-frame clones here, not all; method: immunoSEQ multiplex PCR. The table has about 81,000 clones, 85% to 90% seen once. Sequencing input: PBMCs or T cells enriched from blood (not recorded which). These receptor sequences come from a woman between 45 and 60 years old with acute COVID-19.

CDR3 protein: CASSYGQGGTEAFF. The CDR3 DNA follows: TGTGCCAGCAGTTACGGACAGGGGGGAACTGAAGCTTTCTTT. The chain recombines TRBV6-6 with TRBJ1-1; TRBD1 aligns across 10 bases. This CDR3 comprises 14 residues. With V trimmed by 2 bases and J by 5 bases, 2 bases remained unmatched. CDR1 MNHNY and CDR2 SVGAGI come from the germline V gene (reference sequence).

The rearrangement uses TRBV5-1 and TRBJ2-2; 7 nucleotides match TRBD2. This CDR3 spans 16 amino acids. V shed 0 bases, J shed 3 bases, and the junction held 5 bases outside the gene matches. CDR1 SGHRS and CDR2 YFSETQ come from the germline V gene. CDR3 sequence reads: CASSLAGGLDTGELFF. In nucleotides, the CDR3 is TGCGCCAGCAGCTTGGCCGGGGGGTTAGACACCGGGGAGCTGTTTTTT.

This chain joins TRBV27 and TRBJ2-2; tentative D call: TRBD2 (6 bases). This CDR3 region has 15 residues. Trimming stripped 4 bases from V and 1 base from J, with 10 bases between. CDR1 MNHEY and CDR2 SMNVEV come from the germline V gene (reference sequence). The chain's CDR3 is CASSSSGRNTGELFF. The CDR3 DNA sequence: TGTGCCAGCAGTTCTTCCGGGAGGAACACCGGGGAGCTGTTTTTT.

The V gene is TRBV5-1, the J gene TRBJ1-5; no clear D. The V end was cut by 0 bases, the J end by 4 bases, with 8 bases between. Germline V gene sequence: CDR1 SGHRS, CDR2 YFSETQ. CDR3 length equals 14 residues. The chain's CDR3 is CASSLGGENQPQHF. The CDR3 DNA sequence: TGCGCCAGCAGCTTGGGCGGGGAAAATCAGCCCCAGCATTTT.

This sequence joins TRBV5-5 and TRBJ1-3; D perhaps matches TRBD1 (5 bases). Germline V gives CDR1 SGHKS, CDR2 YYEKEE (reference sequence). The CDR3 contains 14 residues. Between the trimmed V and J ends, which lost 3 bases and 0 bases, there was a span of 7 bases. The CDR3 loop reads CASSSTVSGNTIYF. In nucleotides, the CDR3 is TGTGCCAGCAGCTCGACAGTCTCTGGAAACACCATATATTTT.

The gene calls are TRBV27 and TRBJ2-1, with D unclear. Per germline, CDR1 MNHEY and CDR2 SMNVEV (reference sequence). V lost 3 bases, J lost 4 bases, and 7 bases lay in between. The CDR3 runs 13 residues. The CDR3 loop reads CASSFRAYNEQFF. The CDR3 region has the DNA TGTGCCAGCAGTTTCCGCGCGTACAATGAGCAGTTCTTC.

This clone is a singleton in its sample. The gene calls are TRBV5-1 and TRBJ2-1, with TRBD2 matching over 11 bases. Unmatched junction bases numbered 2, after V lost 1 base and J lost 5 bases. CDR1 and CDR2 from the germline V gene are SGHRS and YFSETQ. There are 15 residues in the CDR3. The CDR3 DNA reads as TGCGCCAGCAGCTTGTCTAGCGGGAGGAACAATGAGCAGTTCTTC. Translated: CASSLSSGRNNEQFF.

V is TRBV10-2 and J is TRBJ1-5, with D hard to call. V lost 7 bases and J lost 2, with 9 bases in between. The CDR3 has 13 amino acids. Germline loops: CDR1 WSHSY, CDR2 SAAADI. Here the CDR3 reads CASMRAGNQPQHF. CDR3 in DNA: TGCGCCAGCATGCGGGCGGGCAATCAGCCCCAGCATTTT.

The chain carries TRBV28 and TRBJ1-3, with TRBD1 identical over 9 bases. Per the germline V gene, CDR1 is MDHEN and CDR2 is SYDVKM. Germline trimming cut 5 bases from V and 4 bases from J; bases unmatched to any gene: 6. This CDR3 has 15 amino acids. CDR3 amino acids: CASSRPQGAGNTIYF. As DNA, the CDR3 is TGTGCCAGCAGTAGACCACAGGGGGCCGGAAACACCATATATTTT.

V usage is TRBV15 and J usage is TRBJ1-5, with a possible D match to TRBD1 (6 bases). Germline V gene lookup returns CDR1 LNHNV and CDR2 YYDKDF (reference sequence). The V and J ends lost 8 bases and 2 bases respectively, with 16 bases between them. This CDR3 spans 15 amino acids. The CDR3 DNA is TGTGCCACCCGGGCGGGGGGCGTCCGCAATCAGCCCCAGCATTTT. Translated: CATRAGGVRNQPQHF. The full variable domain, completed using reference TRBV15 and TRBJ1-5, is DAMVIQNPRYQVTQFGKPVTLSCSQTLNHNVMYWYQQKSSQAPKLLFHYYDKDFNNEADTPDNFQSRRPNTSFCFLDIRSPGLGDTAMYLCATRAGGVRNQPQHFGDGTRLSIL.

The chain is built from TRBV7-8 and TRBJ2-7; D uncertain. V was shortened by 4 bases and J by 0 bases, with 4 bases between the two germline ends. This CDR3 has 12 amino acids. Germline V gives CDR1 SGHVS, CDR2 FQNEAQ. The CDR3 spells CASSSSSYEQYF. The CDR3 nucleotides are TGTGCCAGCAGCTCGAGCTCCTACGAGCAGTACTTC.

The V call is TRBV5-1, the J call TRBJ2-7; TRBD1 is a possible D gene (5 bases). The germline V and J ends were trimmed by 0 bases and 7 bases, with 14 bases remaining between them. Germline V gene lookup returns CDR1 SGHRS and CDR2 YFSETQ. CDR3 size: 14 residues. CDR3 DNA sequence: TGCGCCAGCAGCTTGGGCGGCAGGGCTATTGAGCAGTACTTC. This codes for CASSLGGRAIEQYF.

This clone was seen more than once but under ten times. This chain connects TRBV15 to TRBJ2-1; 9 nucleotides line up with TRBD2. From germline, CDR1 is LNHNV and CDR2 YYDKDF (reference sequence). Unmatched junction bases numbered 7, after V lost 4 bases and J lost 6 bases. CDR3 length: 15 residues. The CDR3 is CATSKGTSRANEQFF. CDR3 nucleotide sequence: TGTGCCACCAGCAAGGGGACTAGCAGGGCCAATGAGCAGTTCTTC. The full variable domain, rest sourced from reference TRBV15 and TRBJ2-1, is DAMVIQNPRYQVTQFGKPVTLSCSQTLNHNVMYWYQQKSSQAPKLLFHYYDKDFNNEADTPDNFQSRRPNTSFCFLDIRSPGLGDTAMYLCATSKGTSRANEQFFGPGTRLTVL.

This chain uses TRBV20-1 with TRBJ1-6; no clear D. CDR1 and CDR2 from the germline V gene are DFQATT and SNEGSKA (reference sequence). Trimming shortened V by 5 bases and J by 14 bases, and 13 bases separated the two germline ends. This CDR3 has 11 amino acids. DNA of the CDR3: TGCAGTGCTCCTACCCCTCGTTCCCTCCACTTT. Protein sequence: CSAPTPRSLHF.

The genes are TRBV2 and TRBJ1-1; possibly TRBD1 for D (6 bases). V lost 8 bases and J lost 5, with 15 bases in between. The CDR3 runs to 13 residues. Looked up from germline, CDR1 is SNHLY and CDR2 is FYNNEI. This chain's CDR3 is CASRGGRETEAFF. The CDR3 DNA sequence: TGTGCCAGCCGTGGGGGCCGGGAGACTGAAGCTTTCTTT.

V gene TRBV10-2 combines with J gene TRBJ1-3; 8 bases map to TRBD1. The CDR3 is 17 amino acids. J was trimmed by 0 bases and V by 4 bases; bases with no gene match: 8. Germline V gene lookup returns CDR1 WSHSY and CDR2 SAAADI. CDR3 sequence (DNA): TGCGCCAGCAGTGCCCGACGACAGGGGAGCTCTGGAAACACCATATATTTT. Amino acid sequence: CASSARRQGSSGNTIYF.

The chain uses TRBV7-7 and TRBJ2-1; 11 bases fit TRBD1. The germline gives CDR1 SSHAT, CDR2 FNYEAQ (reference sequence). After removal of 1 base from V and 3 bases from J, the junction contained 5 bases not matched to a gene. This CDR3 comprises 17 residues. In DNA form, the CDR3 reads TGTGCCAGCAGCTTAGAGGCGGGACAGGGGGTCTACAATGAGCAGTTCTTC. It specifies CASSLEAGQGVYNEQFF. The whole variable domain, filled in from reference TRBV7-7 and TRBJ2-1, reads GAGVSQSPRYKVTKRGQDVTLRCDPISSHATLYWYQQALGQGPEFLTYFNYEAQPDKSGLPSDRFSAERPEGSISTLTIQRTEQRDSAMYRCASSLEAGQGVYNEQFFGPGTRLTVL.

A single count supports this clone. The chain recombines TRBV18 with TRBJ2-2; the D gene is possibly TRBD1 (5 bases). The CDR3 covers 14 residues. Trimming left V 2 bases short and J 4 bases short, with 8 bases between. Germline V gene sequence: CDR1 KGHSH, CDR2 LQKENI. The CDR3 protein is CASSPDSLTGELFF. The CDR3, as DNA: TGTGCCAGCTCACCAGACAGTCTCACCGGGGAGCTGTTTTTT.

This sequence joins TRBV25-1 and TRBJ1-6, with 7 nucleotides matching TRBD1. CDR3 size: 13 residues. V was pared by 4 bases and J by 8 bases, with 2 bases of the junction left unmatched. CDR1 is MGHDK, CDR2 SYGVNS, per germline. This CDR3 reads CASSGQGDSPLHF. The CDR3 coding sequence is TGTGCCAGCAGTGGACAGGGAGATTCACCCCTCCACTTT.

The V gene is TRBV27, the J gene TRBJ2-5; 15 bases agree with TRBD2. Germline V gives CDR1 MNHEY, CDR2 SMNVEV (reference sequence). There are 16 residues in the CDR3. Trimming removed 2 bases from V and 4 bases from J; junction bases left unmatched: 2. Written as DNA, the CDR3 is TGTGCCAGCAGTTTAGGGACTAGCGGGAGGCGAGAGACCCAGTACTTC. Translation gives CASSLGTSGRRETQYF.

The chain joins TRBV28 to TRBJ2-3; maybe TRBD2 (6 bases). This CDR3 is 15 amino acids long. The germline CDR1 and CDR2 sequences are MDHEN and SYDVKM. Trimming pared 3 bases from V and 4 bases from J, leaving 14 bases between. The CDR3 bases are TGTGCCAGCAGTTTGGTCGGGAGTTTCGCAGATACGCAGTATTTT. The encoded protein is CASSLVGSFADTQYF.